A single sample is the source of the 6 T cell receptor beta chains below, sequenced in a study of cytomegalovirus exposure and HLA in healthy donors. Vbeta (60) and Jbeta (13) primers were used in the PCR. TCRdb's table, derived via immunoSEQ multiplex PCR, lists solely in-frame clones and lacks some. The sample carries 100,000 to 150,000 clones, over 8.5% recorded once. The sequencing sample was made of PBMCs. These receptors were obtained from a woman aged 40 to 49 in good health and CMV-seropositive.

This clone was seen more than once but under ten times. The chain is built from TRBV6-5 and TRBJ1-1, with D possibly being TRBD1 (5 bases). The CDR3 is 14 amino acids. V shed 2 bases and J shed 1 base, with 8 bases lying between them. The germline V gene has CDR1 MNHEY and CDR2 SVGAGI. The CDR3 protein is CASSYGATNTEAFF. The CDR3 DNA reads TGTGCCAGCAGTTACGGGGCAACGAACACTGAAGCTTTCTTT.

The V call is TRBV27, the J call TRBJ1-5; weak D call: TRBD1 (6 bases). V lost 4 bases and J 4 bases, leaving 17 bases between the germline ends. Per germline, CDR1 MNHEY and CDR2 SMNVEV (reference sequence). CDR3 length: 16 amino acids. The CDR3 loop is CASSSLSTGRNQPQHF. CDR3 in DNA: TGTGCCAGCAGTTCTCTTTCGACAGGTCGAAATCAGCCCCAGCATTTT.

Only a few counts were recorded for this clone. J is TRBJ1-2 and V is TRBV15; D gene uncertain. This CDR3 is built from 15 residues. Germline V gene data show CDR1 as LNHNV and CDR2 as YYDKDF (reference sequence). V was trimmed by 5 bases and J by 2 bases, leaving 15 bases between them. In DNA form, the CDR3 reads TGTGCCACCAGCCGTGTACTACCAAGCAACTATGGCTACACCTTC. As protein: CATSRVLPSNYGYTF.

In its sample, this clone was seen a few times. V is TRBV11-2 and J is TRBJ1-2, with a weak D call TRBD1 (5 bases). This CDR3 has 16 residues. Germline V gene data show CDR1 as SGHAT and CDR2 as FQNNGV. V shed 5 bases and J shed 4 bases, with 20 bases lying between them. The DNA for the CDR3 is TGTGCCAGCAGCCCCCTCGTGGAGGGGCTGGCCTATGGCTACACCTTC. It translates to CASSPLVEGLAYGYTF. Complete variable domain (other parts from reference TRBV11-2 and TRBJ1-2): EAGVAQSPRYKIIEKRQSVAFWCNPISGHATLYWYQQILGQGPKLLIQFQNNGVVDDSQLPKDRFSAERLKGVDSTLKIQPAKLEDSAVYLCASSPLVEGLAYGYTFGSGTRLTVV.

This clone appeared a few times. The chain combines TRBV5-1 with TRBJ1-1; the match to TRBD1 covers 8 bases. The V and J ends lost 2 bases and 4 bases, in that order; junction bases with no gene match: 4. The CDR3 sequence is 14 residues long. Germline V gives CDR1 SGHRS, CDR2 YFSETQ. CDR3 sequence reads: CASSFGQGITEAFF. The CDR3 nucleotides read TGCGCCAGCAGCTTTGGACAGGGAATCACTGAAGCTTTCTTT.

This chain joins TRBV6-5 and TRBJ2-5; D is possibly TRBD2 (7 bases). The ends were cut back, 0 bases at V and 2 bases at J, with 10 bases in the middle. CDR1 is MNHEY and CDR2 is SVGAGI in the germline V gene. The CDR3 has 15 residues. DNA of the CDR3: TGTGCCAGCAGTTACTCCGGGGGGCGTCAAGAGACCCAGTACTTC. Protein: CASSYSGGRQETQYF.